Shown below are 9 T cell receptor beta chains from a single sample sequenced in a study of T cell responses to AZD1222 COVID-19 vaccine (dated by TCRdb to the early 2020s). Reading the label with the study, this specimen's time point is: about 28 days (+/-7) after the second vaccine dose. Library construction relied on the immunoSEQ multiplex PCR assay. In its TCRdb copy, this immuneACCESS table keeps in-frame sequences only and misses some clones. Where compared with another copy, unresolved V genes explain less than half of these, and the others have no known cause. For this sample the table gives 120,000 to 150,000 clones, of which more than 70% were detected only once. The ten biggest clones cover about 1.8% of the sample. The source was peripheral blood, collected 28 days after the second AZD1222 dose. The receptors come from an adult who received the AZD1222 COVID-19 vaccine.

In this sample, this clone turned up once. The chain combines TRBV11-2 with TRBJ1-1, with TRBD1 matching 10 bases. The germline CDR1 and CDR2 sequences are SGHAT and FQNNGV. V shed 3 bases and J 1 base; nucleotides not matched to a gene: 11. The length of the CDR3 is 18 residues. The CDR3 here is CASSLVHGTGEANTEAFF. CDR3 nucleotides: TGTGCCAGCAGCTTGGTCCACGGGACAGGGGAGGCGAACACTGAAGCTTTCTTT.

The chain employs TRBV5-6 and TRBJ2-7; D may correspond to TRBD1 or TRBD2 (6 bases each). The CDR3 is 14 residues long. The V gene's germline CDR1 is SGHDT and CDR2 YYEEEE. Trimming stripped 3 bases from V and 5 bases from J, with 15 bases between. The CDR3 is CASSWGDTEHEQYF. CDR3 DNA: TGTGCCAGCAGCTGGGGGGACACAGAACACGAGCAGTACTTC.

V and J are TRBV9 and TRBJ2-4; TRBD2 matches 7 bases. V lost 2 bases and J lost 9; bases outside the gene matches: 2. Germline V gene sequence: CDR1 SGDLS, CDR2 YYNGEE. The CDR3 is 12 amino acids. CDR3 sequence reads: CASSVPGGIQYF. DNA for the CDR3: TGTGCCAGCAGCGTCCCGGGGGGCATTCAGTACTTC.

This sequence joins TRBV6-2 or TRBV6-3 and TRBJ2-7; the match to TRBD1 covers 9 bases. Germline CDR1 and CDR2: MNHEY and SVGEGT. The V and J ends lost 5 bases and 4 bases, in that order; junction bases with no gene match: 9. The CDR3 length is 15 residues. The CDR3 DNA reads TGTGCCAGCAGTATCAGGGACAGGGAGGGATACGAGCAGTACTTC. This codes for CASSIRDREGYEQYF.

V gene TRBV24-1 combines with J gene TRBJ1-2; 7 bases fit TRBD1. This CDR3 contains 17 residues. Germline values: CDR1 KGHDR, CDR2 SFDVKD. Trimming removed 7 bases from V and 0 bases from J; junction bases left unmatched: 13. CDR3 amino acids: CATSHRDSDTSNYGYTF. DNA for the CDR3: TGTGCCACCAGCCACCGGGACAGCGACACTTCTAACTATGGCTACACCTTC.

CDR3 in DNA: TGTGCTAGTGGCACCCCCGGGCTAATCCAAGAGACCCAGTACTTC. This translates into CASGTPGLIQETQYF. The chain combines TRBV12-5 with TRBJ2-5; D is unresolved. The V and J ends lost 6 bases and 1 base respectively, with 15 bases between them. Germline V gene sequence: CDR1 LGHNT, CDR2 FRNRAP. This CDR3 comprises 15 residues.

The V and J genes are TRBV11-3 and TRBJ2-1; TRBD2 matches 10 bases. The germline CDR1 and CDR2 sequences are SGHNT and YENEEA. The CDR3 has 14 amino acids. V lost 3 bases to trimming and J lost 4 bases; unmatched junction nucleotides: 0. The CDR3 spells CASSLGLAYNEQFF. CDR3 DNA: TGTGCCAGCAGCTTGGGACTAGCGTACAATGAGCAGTTCTTC.

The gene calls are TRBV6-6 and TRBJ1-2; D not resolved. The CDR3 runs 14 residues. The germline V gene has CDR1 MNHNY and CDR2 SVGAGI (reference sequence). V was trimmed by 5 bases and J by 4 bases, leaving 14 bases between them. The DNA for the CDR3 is TGTGCCAGCAGTGTTACCTACGGATCCTATGGCTACACCTTC. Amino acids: CASSVTYGSYGYTF.

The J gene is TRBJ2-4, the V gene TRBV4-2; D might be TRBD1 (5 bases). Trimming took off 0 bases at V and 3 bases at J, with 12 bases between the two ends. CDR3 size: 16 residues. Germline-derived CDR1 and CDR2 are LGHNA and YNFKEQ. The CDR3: CASSQDPWGGKNIQYF. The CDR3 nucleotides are TGTGCCAGCAGCCAAGACCCGTGGGGCGGCAAAAACATTCAGTACTTC.